This is a list of T cell receptor beta chains from one sample in a study of T-cell memory formation after mild COVID-19. Each CDR3 protein is one row after TCRdb ran MiXCR on the 5' RACE reads. Here the sample spans approximately 490,000 distinct CDR3 sequences, just over 20% being singletons. What was sequenced was PBMCs or a T cell subset sorted from them (not recorded which). These receptors came from an adult woman who had mild COVID-19 (a few samples of this study predate the infection). Cell type and time point are not known. The CDR3 runs from the conserved cysteine through the conserved F or W.

V gene	CDR3 protein
TRBV7-9	CASSPIYGPRRTLAKNIQYF
TRBV4-1	CASSQDGGTDTQYF
TRBV9	CASSVGLAGRGAYEQYF
TRBV6-6	CASRAYSGTDTQYF
TRBV7-9	CASSERTSGVRYNEQFF
TRBV6-6	CASSYSFRLSSGSNYEQYF
TRBV7-9	CASSLGRAGYTF
TRBV9	CASSLGLAGGHGYNEQFF
TRBV20-1	CSALSVAGKGTNTEAFF
TRBV7-3	CASSLGDWGGTQYF
TRBV12-3/TRBV12-4	CASSPAGVGDTQYF
TRBV6-1	CASSEQGSYEQYF
TRBV7-9	CASSPRYRPNTEAFF
TRBV29-1	CSSVPGPDDRETQYF
TRBV30	CAWTGAALVF
TRBV5-1	CASSLLGDEQFF
TRBV6-5	CASSYGKLEGIGELFF
TRBV6-5	CASSYSAKATEAFF
TRBV5-1	CASSLAESEQFF
TRBV11-1	CASSPGTSGFYEQYF
TRBV5-1	CASTFSGQPLIETQYF
TRBV30	CAWSRGRTIYNEQFF
TRBV7-6	CASSLSGDNSGANVLTF
TRBV7-9	CASSLVGQGPSEQYF
TRBV7-3	CASSLPDGQAFF
TRBV9	CASSVTSLGTGELFF
TRBV4-1	CASSQDRTSGVHNEQFF
TRBV6-1	CASTTNSGANVLTF
TRBV12-3/TRBV12-4	CASSLRASGSPDTQYF
TRBV29-1	CSGTGPTLNTGELFF
TRBV7-9	CASSPYARSREEQYF
TRBV7-9	CASSLIGAGSSYNEQFF
TRBV7-2	CASSPRGGLAGHPEYF
TRBV20-1	CSARDGIRINEKLFF
TRBV24-1	CATSDSREGNQPQHF
TRBV20-1	CSARGLAGVDEQYF
TRBV9	CASSEGGREEAFF
TRBV7-2	CASSYSGGRQETQYF
TRBV7-9	CASSNQGATEAFF
TRBV11-2	CASSWIAGANYEQYF
TRBV4-1	CASSQDGQGYNEQFF
TRBV5-1	CASSLAGTGFGSPLHF
TRBV19	CASSMDPTRASNNEQYF
TRBV24-1	CATSDSGTGNYGYTF
TRBV12-3/TRBV12-4	CASRRTGRYTGELFF
TRBV29-1	CSVEEGVRNTEAFF
TRBV5-1	CASSFGLYNEQFF
TRBV7-9	CASSYPVGAQDEQFF
TRBV9	CASSVEFLTSSYNEQFF
TRBV7-6	CASSLPPTGLTDTQYF
TRBV9	CASSVAGERNQPQHF
TRBV24-1	CATSRSGRYEQYF
TRBV12-3/TRBV12-4	CASSDRGRRETQYF
TRBV7-8	CASSLARTESNQPQHF